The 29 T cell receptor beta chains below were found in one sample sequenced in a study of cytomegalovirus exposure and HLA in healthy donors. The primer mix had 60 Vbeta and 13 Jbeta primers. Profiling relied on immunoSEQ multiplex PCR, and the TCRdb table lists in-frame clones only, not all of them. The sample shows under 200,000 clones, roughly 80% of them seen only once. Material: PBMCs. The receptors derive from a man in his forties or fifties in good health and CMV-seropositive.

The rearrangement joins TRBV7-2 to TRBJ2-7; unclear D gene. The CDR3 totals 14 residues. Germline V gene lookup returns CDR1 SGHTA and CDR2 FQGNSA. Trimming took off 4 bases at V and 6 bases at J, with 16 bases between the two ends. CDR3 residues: CASSSGQTAAEQYF. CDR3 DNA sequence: TGTGCCAGCAGCTCCGGCCAAACGGCGGCCGAGCAGTACTTC.

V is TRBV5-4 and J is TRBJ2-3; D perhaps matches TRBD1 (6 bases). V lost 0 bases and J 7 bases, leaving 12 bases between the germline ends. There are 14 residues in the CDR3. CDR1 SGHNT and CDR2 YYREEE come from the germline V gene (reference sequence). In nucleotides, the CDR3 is TGTGCCAGCAGCTTGGACCAGGGGAAAAATACGCAGTATTTT. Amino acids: CASSLDQGKNTQYF. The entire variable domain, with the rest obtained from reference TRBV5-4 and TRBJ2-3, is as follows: ETGVTQSPTHLIKTRGQQVTLRCSSQSGHNTVSWYQQALGQGPQFIFQYYREEENGRGNFPPRFSGLQFPNYSSELNVNALELDDSALYLCASSLDQGKNTQYFGPGTRLTVL.

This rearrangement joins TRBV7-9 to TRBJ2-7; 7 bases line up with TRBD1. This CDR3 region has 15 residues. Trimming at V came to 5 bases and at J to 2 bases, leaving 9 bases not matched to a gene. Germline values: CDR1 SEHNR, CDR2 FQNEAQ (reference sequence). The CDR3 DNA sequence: TGTGCCAGCAGCCCATCCCAGACAGGGACCTACGAGCAGTACTTC. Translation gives CASSPSQTGTYEQYF.

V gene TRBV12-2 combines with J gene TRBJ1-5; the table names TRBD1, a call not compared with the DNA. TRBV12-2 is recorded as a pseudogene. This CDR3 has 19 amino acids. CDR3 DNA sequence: TGTGCAAGTCGCTTATTGCTGTTAGTCGGGTCAGGGGGCAATCAGCCCCAGCATTTT. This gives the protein CASRLLLLVGSGGNQPQHF.

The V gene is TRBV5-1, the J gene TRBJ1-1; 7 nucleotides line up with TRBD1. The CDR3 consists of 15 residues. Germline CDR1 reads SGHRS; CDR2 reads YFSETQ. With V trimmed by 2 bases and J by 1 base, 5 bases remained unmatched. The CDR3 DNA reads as TGCGCCAGCAGCTTCACCGGGACAGAGAACACTGAAGCTTTCTTT. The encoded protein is CASSFTGTENTEAFF.

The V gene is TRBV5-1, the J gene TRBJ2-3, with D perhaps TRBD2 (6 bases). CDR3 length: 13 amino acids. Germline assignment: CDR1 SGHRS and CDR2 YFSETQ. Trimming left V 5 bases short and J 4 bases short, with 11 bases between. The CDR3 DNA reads TGCGCCAGCAGGTTCGGGGGAGCAGATACGCAGTATTTT. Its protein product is CASRFGGADTQYF.

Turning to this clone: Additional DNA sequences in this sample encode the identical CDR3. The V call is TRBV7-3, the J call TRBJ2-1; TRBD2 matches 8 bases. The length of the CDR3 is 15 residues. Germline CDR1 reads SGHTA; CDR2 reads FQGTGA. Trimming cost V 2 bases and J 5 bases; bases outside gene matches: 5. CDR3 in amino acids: CASSLRLAGHNEQFF. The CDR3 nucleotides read TGTGCCAGCAGCTTACGTCTAGCGGGCCACAATGAGCAGTTCTTC.

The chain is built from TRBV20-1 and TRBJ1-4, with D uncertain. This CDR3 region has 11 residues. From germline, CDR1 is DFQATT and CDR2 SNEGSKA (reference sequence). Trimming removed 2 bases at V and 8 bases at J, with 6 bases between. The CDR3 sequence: CSARTREKLFF. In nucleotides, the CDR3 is TGCAGTGCTAGAACGCGGGAAAAACTGTTTTTT.

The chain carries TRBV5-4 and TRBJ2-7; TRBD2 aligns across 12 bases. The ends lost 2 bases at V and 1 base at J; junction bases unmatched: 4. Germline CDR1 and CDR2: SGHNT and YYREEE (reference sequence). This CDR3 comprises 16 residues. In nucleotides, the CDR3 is TGTGCCAGCAGCTTAAAACTAGCGGGGGGTTCCTACGAGCAGTACTTC. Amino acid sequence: CASSLKLAGGSYEQYF. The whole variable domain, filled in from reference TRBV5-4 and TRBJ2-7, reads ETGVTQSPTHLIKTRGQQVTLRCSSQSGHNTVSWYQQALGQGPQFIFQYYREEENGRGNFPPRFSGLQFPNYSSELNVNALELDDSALYLCASSLKLAGGSYEQYFGPGTRLTVT.

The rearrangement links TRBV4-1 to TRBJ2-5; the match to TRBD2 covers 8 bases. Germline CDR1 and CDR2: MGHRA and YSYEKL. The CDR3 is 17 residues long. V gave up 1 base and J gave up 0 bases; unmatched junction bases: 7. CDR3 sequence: CASSQVERGPDQETQYF. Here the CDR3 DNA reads TGCGCCAGCAGCCAAGTCGAGCGGGGGCCTGACCAAGAGACCCAGTACTTC.

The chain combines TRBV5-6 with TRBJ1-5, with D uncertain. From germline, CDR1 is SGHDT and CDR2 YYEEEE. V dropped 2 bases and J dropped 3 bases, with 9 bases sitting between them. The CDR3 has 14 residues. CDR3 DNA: TGTGCCAGCAGCTTTCGCAGGAACAATCAGCCCCAGCATTTT. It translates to CASSFRRNNQPQHF. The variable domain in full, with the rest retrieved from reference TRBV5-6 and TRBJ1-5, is DAGVTQSPTHLIKTRGQQVTLRCSPKSGHDTVSWYQQALGQGPQFIFQYYEEEERQRGNFPDRFSGHQFPNYSSELNVNALLLGDSALYLCASSFRRNNQPQHFGDGTRLSIL.

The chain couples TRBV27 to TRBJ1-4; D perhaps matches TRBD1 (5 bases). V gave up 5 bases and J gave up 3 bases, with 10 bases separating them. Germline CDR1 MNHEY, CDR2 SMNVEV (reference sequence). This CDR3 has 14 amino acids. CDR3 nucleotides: TGTGCCAGCAGTCAGACAGATTCTAATGAAAAACTGTTTTTT. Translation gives CASSQTDSNEKLFF.

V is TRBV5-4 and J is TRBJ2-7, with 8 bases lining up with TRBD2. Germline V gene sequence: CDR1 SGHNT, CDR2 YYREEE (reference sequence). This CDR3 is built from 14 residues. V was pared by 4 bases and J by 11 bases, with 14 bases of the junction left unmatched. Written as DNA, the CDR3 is TGTGCCAGCAGCGCGACCGGGACTAGGGGTAATAAGTACTTC. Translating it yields CASSATGTRGNKYF.

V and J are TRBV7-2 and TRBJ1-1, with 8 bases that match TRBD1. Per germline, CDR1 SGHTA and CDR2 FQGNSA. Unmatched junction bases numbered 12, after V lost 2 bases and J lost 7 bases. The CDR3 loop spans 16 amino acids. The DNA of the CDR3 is TGTGCCAGCAGCTTACGGCAGGGGGCTCTAGCCATTGAAGCTTTCTTT. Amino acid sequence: CASSLRQGALAIEAFF.

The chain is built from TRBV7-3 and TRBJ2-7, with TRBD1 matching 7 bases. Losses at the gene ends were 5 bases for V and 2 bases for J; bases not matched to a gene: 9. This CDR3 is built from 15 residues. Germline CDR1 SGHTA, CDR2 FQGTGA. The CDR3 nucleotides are TGTGCCAGCAGCCCCCAAGGGGGCCTTACCTACGAGCAGTACTTC. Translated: CASSPQGGLTYEQYF.

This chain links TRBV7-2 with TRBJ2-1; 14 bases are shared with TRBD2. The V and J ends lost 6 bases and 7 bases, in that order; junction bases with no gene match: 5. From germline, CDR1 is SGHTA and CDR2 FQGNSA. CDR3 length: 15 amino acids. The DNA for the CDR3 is TGTGCCAGCAGTCGGACTAGCGGGGGGATGAATGAGCAGTTCTTC. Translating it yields CASSRTSGGMNEQFF.

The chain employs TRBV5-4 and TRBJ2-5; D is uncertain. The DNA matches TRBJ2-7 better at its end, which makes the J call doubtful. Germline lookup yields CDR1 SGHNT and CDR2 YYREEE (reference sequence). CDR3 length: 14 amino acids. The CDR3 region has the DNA TGTGCCAGCAGCTTGGGGCAGGCTGAGTACGAGCAGTACTTC. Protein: CASSLGQAEYEQYF.

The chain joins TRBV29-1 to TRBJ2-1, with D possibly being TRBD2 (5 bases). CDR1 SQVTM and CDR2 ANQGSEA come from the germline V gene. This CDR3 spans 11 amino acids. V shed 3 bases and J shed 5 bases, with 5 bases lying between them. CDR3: CSVERDNEQFF. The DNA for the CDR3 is TGCAGCGTTGAGAGGGACAATGAGCAGTTCTTC.

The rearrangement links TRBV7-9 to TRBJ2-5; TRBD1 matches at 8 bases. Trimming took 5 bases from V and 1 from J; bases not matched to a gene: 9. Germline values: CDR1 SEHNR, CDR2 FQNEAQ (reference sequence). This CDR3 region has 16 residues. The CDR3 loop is CASSGGAGTGQETQYF. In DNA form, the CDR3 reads TGTGCCAGCAGCGGGGGCGCCGGGACAGGCCAAGAGACCCAGTACTTC.

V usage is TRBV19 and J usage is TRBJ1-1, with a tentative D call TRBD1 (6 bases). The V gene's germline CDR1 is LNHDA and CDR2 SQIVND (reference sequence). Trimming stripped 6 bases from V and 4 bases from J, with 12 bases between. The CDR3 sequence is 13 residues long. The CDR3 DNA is TGTGCCAGTAGAACCACAGGGCTCACTGAAGCTTTCTTT. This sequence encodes CASRTTGLTEAFF.

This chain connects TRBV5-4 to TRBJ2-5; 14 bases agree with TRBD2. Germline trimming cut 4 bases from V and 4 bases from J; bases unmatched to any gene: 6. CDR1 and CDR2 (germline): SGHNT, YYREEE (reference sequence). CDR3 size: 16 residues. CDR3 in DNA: TGTGCCAGCAGCCCGGGGACTAGCGGGGGCCTAGAGACCCAGTACTTC. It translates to CASSPGTSGGLETQYF.

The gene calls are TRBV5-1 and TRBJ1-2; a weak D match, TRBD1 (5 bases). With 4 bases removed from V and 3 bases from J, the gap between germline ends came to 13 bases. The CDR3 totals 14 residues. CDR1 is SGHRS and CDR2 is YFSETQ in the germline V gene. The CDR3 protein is CASSPSTGDYGYTF. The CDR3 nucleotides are TGCGCCAGCAGCCCTAGTACAGGAGACTATGGCTACACCTTC.

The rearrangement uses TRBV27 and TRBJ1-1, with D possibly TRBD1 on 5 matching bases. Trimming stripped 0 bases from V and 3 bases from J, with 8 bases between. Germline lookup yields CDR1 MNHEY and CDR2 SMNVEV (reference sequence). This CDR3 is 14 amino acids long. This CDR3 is CASSLSIGDTEAFF. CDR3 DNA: TGTGCCAGCAGTTTATCGATAGGGGACACTGAAGCTTTCTTT.

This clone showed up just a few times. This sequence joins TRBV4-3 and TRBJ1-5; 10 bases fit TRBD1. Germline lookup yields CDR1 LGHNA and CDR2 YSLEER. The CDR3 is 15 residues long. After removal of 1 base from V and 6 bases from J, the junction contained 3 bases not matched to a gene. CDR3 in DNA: TGCGCCAGCAGCCAAGCGGGGGACAGGGGTCAGCCCCAGCATTTT. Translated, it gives CASSQAGDRGQPQHF.

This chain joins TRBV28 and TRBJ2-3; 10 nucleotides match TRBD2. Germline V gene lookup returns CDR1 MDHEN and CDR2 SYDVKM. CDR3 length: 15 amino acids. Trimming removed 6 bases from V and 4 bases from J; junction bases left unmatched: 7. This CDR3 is CASRDLAGEADTQYF. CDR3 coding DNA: TGTGCCAGCAGAGATCTAGCGGGGGAGGCAGATACGCAGTATTTT.

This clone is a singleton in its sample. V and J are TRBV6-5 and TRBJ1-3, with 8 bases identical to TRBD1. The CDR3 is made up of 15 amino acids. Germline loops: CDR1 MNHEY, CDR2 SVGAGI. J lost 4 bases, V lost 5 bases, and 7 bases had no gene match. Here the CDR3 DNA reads TGTGCCAGCAGTAGAACAGGGGGGTCCGGAAACACCATATATTTT. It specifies CASSRTGGSGNTIYF.

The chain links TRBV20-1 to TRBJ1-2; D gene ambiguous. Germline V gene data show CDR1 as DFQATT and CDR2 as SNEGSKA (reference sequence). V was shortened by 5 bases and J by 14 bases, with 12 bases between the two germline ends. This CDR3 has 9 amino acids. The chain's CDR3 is CSALREGTF. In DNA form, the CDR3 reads TGCAGTGCTTTGAGGGAGGGTACCTTC.

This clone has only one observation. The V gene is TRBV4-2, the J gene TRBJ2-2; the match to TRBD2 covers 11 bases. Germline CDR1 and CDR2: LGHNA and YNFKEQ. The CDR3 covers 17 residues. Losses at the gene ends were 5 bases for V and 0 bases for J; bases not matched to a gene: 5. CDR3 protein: CASSGLAGVSNTGELFF. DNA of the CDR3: TGTGCCAGCAGCGGACTAGCGGGTGTGTCGAACACCGGGGAGCTGTTTTTT.

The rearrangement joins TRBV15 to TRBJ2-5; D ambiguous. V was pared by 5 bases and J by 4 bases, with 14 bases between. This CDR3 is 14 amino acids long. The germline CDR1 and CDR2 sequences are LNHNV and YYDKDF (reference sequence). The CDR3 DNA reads TGTGCCACCAGCCTGACCAGGATAGGAGAGACCCAGTACTTC. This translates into CATSLTRIGETQYF.